Below, 26 T cell receptor beta chains from the same sample are listed, as sequenced in a study of blood T cells in healthy people across ages. Combining a sample-barcoded 5' primer with a J-beta primer mix, a second PCR ran for about 7 to 11 cycles. MiXCR was run by TCRdb on the 5' RACE reads, yielding one entry per CDR3 protein. The sample lists 600,000 or so distinct CDR3 sequences, about 45% occurring once. Specimen: blood. These TCRs come from a man older than 75 in good health.

J is TRBJ2-1 and V is TRBV24-1; a possible D gene is TRBD2 (6 bases). Trimming stripped 6 bases from V and 10 bases from J, with 15 bases between. CDR1 is KGHDR, CDR2 SFDVKD, per germline. The CDR3 consists of 13 residues. CDR3 amino acids: CATSRGEVWEQFF. As DNA, the CDR3 is TGTGCCACCAGTAGAGGGGAGGTATGGGAGCAGTTCTTC.

The table lists this clonotype with many counts. V is TRBV6-6 and J is TRBJ1-1; maybe TRBD1 (5 bases). Germline V gene sequence: CDR1 MNHNY, CDR2 SVGAGI (reference sequence). The CDR3 covers 15 residues. The V and J ends lost 6 bases and 1 base respectively, with 15 bases between them. CDR3 DNA sequence: TGTGCCAGCAGCGATCGGGACGGTCAGAACACTGAAGCTTTCTTT. As protein: CASSDRDGQNTEAFF.

This clonotype was found a few times. The rearrangement uses TRBV5-1 and TRBJ2-3, with D uncertain. CDR1 SGHRS and CDR2 YFSETQ come from the germline V gene. CDR3 length equals 15 residues. V gave up 2 bases and J gave up 1 base, with 11 bases separating them. For the CDR3, the DNA is TGCGCCAGCAGCTTTGGGGATGTTGGCACAGATACGCAGTATTTT. Its translation: CASSFGDVGTDTQYF.

The chain carries TRBV6-2 or TRBV6-3 and TRBJ2-7, with D possibly TRBD1 on 6 matching bases. V was clipped by 8 bases and J by 2 bases, with 13 bases between them. The CDR3 runs to 13 residues. The V gene's germline CDR1 is MNHEY and CDR2 SVGEGT. Here the CDR3 reads CASGRTDTYEQYF. The CDR3 DNA reads TGTGCCAGCGGTAGGACAGATACCTACGAGCAGTACTTC.

The gene calls are TRBV28 and TRBJ2-7, with a tentative D call TRBD1 (5 bases). Germline V CDR1 and CDR2: MDHEN, SYDVKM. V was clipped by 6 bases and J by 3 bases, with 9 bases between them. CDR3 length equals 12 residues. The CDR3 reads CASRQDNYEQYF. CDR3 in DNA: TGTGCCAGCAGGCAGGACAACTACGAGCAGTACTTC. Complete variable domain (other parts from reference TRBV28 and TRBJ2-7): DVKVTQSSRYLVKRTGEKVFLECVQDMDHENMFWYRQDPGLGLRLIYFSYDVKMKEKGDIPEGYSVSREKKERFSLILESASTNQTSMYLCASRQDNYEQYFGPGTRLTVT.

The CDR3 DNA reads TGCGCCAGCAGCCAAGGGCCATTCACAGATACGCAGTATTTT. Its translation is CASSQGPFTDTQYF. The chain is built from TRBV4-3 and TRBJ2-3; no reliable D call. Trimming pared 1 base from V and 2 bases from J, leaving 7 bases between. The CDR3 consists of 14 residues. Germline values: CDR1 LGHNA, CDR2 YSLEER.

The rearrangement links TRBV5-1 to TRBJ1-2; weak D call: TRBD1 (5 bases). Germline assignment: CDR1 SGHRS and CDR2 YFSETQ. The CDR3 is made up of 13 amino acids. V was trimmed by 0 bases and J by 7 bases, leaving 10 bases between them. This CDR3 reads CASSLELGTGYTF. The CDR3 DNA follows: TGCGCCAGCAGCTTGGAGTTAGGGACTGGCTACACCTTC.

This clonotype has a handful of counts. Possible read error: a much larger clone is one base away. This sequence joins TRBV7-9 and TRBJ2-5; D is ambiguous. The tail of the sequence fits TRBJ2-7 better, so the J call may be wrong. Germline CDR1 reads SEHNR; CDR2 reads FQNEAQ (reference sequence). The CDR3 extends over 11 amino acids. The CDR3 DNA follows: TGTGCCAGCAGCTTAGGGAACGAGCAGTACTTC. Translating it yields CASSLGNEQYF.

The sample holds a few counts of this clonotype. The rearrangement uses TRBV10-3 and TRBJ2-7, with D perhaps given as TRBD1 or TRBD2 (5 bases each). The V end lost 3 bases, the J end lost 0 bases, and 24 bases lay between the germline ends. This CDR3 region has 19 residues. Germline V gene data show CDR1 as ENHRY and CDR2 as SYGVKD. The CDR3 coding sequence is TGTGCCATCAGTGAAATACGTGGGGGAACGAACTATCTCTCCTACGAGCAGTACTTC. Residues: CAISEIRGGTNYLSYEQYF.

The chain carries TRBV20-1 and TRBJ2-7; possible D gene TRBD2, 5 bases. Per the germline V gene, CDR1 is DFQATT and CDR2 is SNEGSKA (reference sequence). The CDR3 contains 13 residues. Trimming removed 1 base at V and 5 bases at J, with 12 bases between. The CDR3 DNA sequence: TGCAGTGCTAGAGTGGAGGTCGACGACGAGCAGTACTTC. Translated: CSARVEVDDEQYF.

Worth noting for this clonotype: A much larger clone lies a single base off, so this may be a read error. The chain has TRBV7-9 and TRBJ2-5; D is unresolved. The CDR3 extends over 14 amino acids. The V gene lost 6 bases and the J gene lost 11 bases, with 22 bases spanning the gap. CDR1 SEHNR and CDR2 FQNEAQ come from the germline V gene (reference sequence). The CDR3 nucleotides are TGTGCCAGCAGTACAACTAACCTAAACAATGAGCAGTACTTC. It is translated as CASSTTNLNNEQYF. Based on the CDR3 plus reference TRBV7-9 and TRBJ2-5, the full variable domain is DTGVSQNPRHKITKRGQNVTFRCDPISEHNRLYWYRQTLGQGPEFLTYFQNEAQLEKSRLLSDRFSAERPKGSFSTLEIQRTEQGDSAMYLCASSTTNLNNEQYFGPGTRLLVL.

This chain joins TRBV14 and TRBJ1-1; D might be TRBD1 (5 bases). Germline CDR1 SGHDN, CDR2 FVKESK. This CDR3 has 16 residues. With 2 bases removed from V and 0 bases from J, the gap between germline ends came to 13 bases. The CDR3 region has the DNA TGTGCCAGCAGCCAAAGGTGGGGGACTGTGAACACTGAAGCTTTCTTT. This encodes CASSQRWGTVNTEAFF.

A word on this clonotype: A read error may be the cause here, since a much bigger clone is one base away. The chain links TRBV6-6 to TRBJ2-5; 8 nucleotides agree with TRBD2. The J call is doubtful: the DNA matches TRBJ2-7 better. Per germline, CDR1 MNHNY and CDR2 SVGAGI (reference sequence). The CDR3 is 15 amino acids. The CDR3 coding sequence is TGTGCCAGCAGTCTCAAAACGGGGGGGCATGACGAGCAGTACTTC. It codes for CASSLKTGGHDEQYF.

This chain uses TRBV12-5 with TRBJ2-1; TRBD2 agrees at 10 bases. This CDR3 has 15 residues. Per germline, CDR1 LGHNT and CDR2 FRNRAP. The J segment lost 4 bases and the V segment lost 6 bases, leaving 6 bases of the junction unmatched. CDR3 nucleotides: TGTGCTAGTGGCCCACTAGCGGGGCCTTACAATGAGCAGTTCTTC. Translating it yields CASGPLAGPYNEQFF.

This clonotype was detected only once. V gene TRBV29-1 combines with J gene TRBJ2-7; 13 bases align to TRBD2. Germline CDR1 reads SQVTM; CDR2 reads ANQGSEA. The CDR3 loop spans 14 amino acids. Trimming at V came to 6 bases and at J to 4 bases, leaving 6 bases not matched to a gene. Here the CDR3 DNA reads TGCAGCGTCACGGGACTAGCGGGAAAGTACGAGCAGTACTTC. Amino acids: CSVTGLAGKYEQYF.

This chain links TRBV4-1 with TRBJ1-5, with a weak D call TRBD1 (6 bases). This CDR3 spans 16 amino acids. Germline CDR1 and CDR2: MGHRA and YSYEKL. Trimming pared 2 bases from V and 3 bases from J, leaving 14 bases between. The CDR3 here is CASSQRWDTPNQPQHF. CDR3 bases: TGCGCCAGCAGCCAACGGTGGGACACCCCCAATCAGCCCCAGCATTTT.

The V gene is TRBV25-1, the J gene TRBJ1-1; TRBD1 might be the D (5 bases). This CDR3 is built from 13 residues. V was shortened by 6 bases and J by 4 bases, with 12 bases between the two germline ends. The V gene's germline CDR1 is MGHDK and CDR2 SYGVNS. The CDR3, as DNA: TGTGCCAGCAGGACAGAAGGGAGCACTGAAGCTTTCTTT. This sequence encodes CASRTEGSTEAFF.

This clonotype came up many times. The genes are TRBV7-2 and TRBJ2-7, with TRBD1 matching over 10 bases. The V and J ends lost 4 bases and 5 bases, in that order; junction bases with no gene match: 5. The CDR3 totals 14 residues. CDR1 and CDR2 from the germline V gene are SGHTA and FQGNSA. DNA of the CDR3: TGTGCCAGCAGCTCCCGGACAGGGGGAGACGAGCAGTACTTC. This codes for CASSSRTGGDEQYF.

At least ten counts were recorded for this clonotype. The chain couples TRBV6-6 to TRBJ1-1; TRBD1 is a possible D gene (5 bases). CDR1 MNHNY and CDR2 SVGAGI come from the germline V gene (reference sequence). This CDR3 region has 13 residues. V lost 2 bases, J lost 6 bases, and 10 bases lay in between. The CDR3 coding sequence is TGTGCCAGCAGTTACACCGGGGGTTCTGAAGCTTTCTTT. Translation gives CASSYTGGSEAFF.

A few counts support this clonotype. The J gene is TRBJ2-6, the V gene TRBV9; D is possibly TRBD1 (6 bases). The V and J ends lost 0 bases and 1 base respectively, with 14 bases between them. This CDR3 contains 18 residues. CDR1 is SGDLS and CDR2 is YYNGEE in the germline V gene. The CDR3 DNA is TGTGCCAGCAGCGTAGTCGGGACACTGCCATCTGGGGCCAACGTCCTGACTTTC. Translated: CASSVVGTLPSGANVLTF.

The chain uses TRBV9 and TRBJ2-2, with 9 bases identical to TRBD2. The CDR3 is made up of 17 amino acids. The J segment lost 1 base and the V segment lost 0 bases, leaving 4 bases of the junction unmatched. The germline gives CDR1 SGDLS, CDR2 YYNGEE. The CDR3 reads CASSVDAGGRNTGELFF. The CDR3 DNA follows: TGTGCCAGCAGCGTAGACGCGGGGGGGCGGAACACCGGGGAGCTGTTTTTT.

J is TRBJ2-5 and V is TRBV6-2 or TRBV6-3; 7 nucleotides agree with TRBD2. The J segment lost 4 bases and the V segment lost 2 bases, leaving 13 bases of the junction unmatched. This CDR3 is built from 17 residues. The germline V gene has CDR1 MNHEY and CDR2 SVGEGT. The CDR3 sequence: CASSYSLADQQPETQYF. For the CDR3, the DNA is TGTGCCAGCAGTTACAGCCTAGCGGACCAGCAGCCAGAGACCCAGTACTTC.

This sequence joins TRBV7-9 and TRBJ2-1; D not resolved. V lost 4 bases to trimming and J lost 9 bases, with 10 bases between them. Germline loops: CDR1 SEHNR, CDR2 FQNEAQ (reference sequence). CDR3 length: 12 residues. CDR3: CASSSELGEQFF. CDR3 in DNA: TGTGCCAGCAGCTCTGAGTTAGGTGAGCAGTTCTTC.

The V and J genes are TRBV7-2 and TRBJ2-7; D possibly corresponds to TRBD2 (6 bases). CDR1 is SGHTA, CDR2 FQGNSA, per germline. V dropped 2 bases and J dropped 5 bases, with 16 bases sitting between them. The CDR3 totals 15 residues. In nucleotides, the CDR3 is TGTGCCAGCAGCTTACGGCGGGAAATGGTCCACGAGCAGTACTTC. Its protein product is CASSLRREMVHEQYF.

This clonotype showed up many times. The rearrangement uses TRBV6-5 and TRBJ2-7, with 11 bases lining up with TRBD2. Trimming cost V 0 bases and J 4 bases; bases outside gene matches: 5. Germline V gene lookup returns CDR1 MNHEY and CDR2 SVGAGI. The CDR3 is 16 amino acids. The CDR3 nucleotides read TGTGCCAGCAGTTACTCGATAGCGGGAGGGCGGTACGAGCAGTACTTC. Protein sequence: CASSYSIAGGRYEQYF.

On this clonotype itself: Just one base apart from a much larger clone, this may be a read error. V and J are TRBV6-5 and TRBJ2-1, with TRBD1 identical over 8 bases. This CDR3 has 15 residues. Germline CDR1 is MNHEY and CDR2 is SVGAGI. Here the CDR3 DNA reads TGTGCCAGCAGTTATTCCAGGGGGCGCGATAATGGGCAGTTCTTC. Its translation: CASSYSRGRDNGQFF.